The 26 T cell receptor beta chains in this list originate from one sample, sequenced in a study of cytomegalovirus exposure and HLA in healthy donors. PCR employed 60 Vbeta and 13 Jbeta primers. The method was immunoSEQ multiplex PCR; TCRdb's version includes in-frame clones alone and lacks a portion of them. Here the sample table reports some 110,000 clones. Input material: PBMCs. The receptors stem from a man in his forties or fifties in good health and CMV-seropositive.

V usage is TRBV11-2 and J usage is TRBJ1-1; no firm D call. This CDR3 is built from 13 residues. Germline CDR1 reads SGHAT; CDR2 reads FQNNGV. V was trimmed by 4 bases and J by 8 bases, leaving 14 bases between them. The CDR3, as DNA: TGTGCCAGCAGCTCGAGACGCAGGAAAGAAGCTTTCTTT. This codes for CASSSRRRKEAFF.

The J gene is TRBJ2-2, the V gene TRBV5-4; TRBD1 matches at 7 bases. Trimming cost V 7 bases and J 4 bases; bases outside gene matches: 10. Germline values: CDR1 SGHNT, CDR2 YYREEE (reference sequence). The CDR3 is 15 amino acids. This CDR3 reads CASRPGTDRTGELFF. The CDR3 bases are TGTGCCAGCCGCCCCGGGACAGATCGCACCGGGGAGCTGTTTTTT. Combining the CDR3 with reference TRBV5-4 and TRBJ2-2 gives the whole variable domain ETGVTQSPTHLIKTRGQQVTLRCSSQSGHNTVSWYQQALGQGPQFIFQYYREEENGRGNFPPRFSGLQFPNYSSELNVNALELDDSALYLCASRPGTDRTGELFFGEGSRLTVL.

This rearrangement joins TRBV6-5 to TRBJ2-7; 10 nucleotides align to TRBD1. This CDR3 region has 14 residues. The V segment lost 7 bases and the J segment 3 bases; nucleotides outside the gene matches: 6. CDR1 and CDR2 from the germline V gene are MNHEY and SVGAGI. The CDR3 region is CASKPGQGFYEQYF. For the CDR3, the DNA is TGTGCCAGCAAACCGGGACAGGGGTTCTACGAGCAGTACTTC.

The V gene is TRBV4-1, the J gene TRBJ1-4; 7 positions agree with TRBD1. V trimming: 6 bases; J trimming: 8 bases; junction bases outside the gene matches: 9. CDR1 and CDR2 (germline): MGHRA, YSYEKL. The CDR3 is made up of 14 amino acids. The CDR3 nucleotides read TGCGCCAGCAGTCGAACAGGGGTATTAGAAAAACTGTTTTTT. This codes for CASSRTGVLEKLFF.

The chain employs TRBV9 and TRBJ2-6; TRBD1 might be the D (6 bases). Germline V CDR1 and CDR2: SGDLS, YYNGEE. V was pared by 4 bases and J by 3 bases, with 17 bases between. This CDR3 spans 17 amino acids. CDR3 DNA: TGTGCCAGCAGCTCGGACAGATCTGGCGATGGGGCCAACGTCCTGACTTTC. Amino acids: CASSSDRSGDGANVLTF.

This chain connects TRBV4-1 to TRBJ2-1; 8 nucleotides align to TRBD2. Losses at the gene ends were 0 bases for V and 7 bases for J; bases not matched to a gene: 11. The CDR3 has 17 residues. From germline, CDR1 is MGHRA and CDR2 YSYEKL. CDR3 region: CASSQEGPWASGNEQFF. The DNA of the CDR3 is TGCGCCAGCAGCCAAGAAGGCCCTTGGGCTAGCGGGAATGAGCAGTTCTTC.

This chain uses TRBV9 with TRBJ1-1; no firm D call. Trimming stripped 3 bases from V and 4 bases from J, with 10 bases between. Germline V gives CDR1 SGDLS, CDR2 YYNGEE. CDR3 length: 13 residues. Here the CDR3 reads CASSATDITEAFF. The CDR3, as DNA: TGTGCCAGCAGCGCTACAGACATCACTGAAGCTTTCTTT.

The chain has TRBV29-1 and TRBJ2-1; 13 nucleotides agree with TRBD2. Germline V gene lookup returns CDR1 SQVTM and CDR2 ANQGSEA. This CDR3 region has 18 residues. V lost 0 bases and J lost 0; bases outside the gene matches: 5. The CDR3 loop is CSVEDLGLAGSSYNEQFF. The CDR3 DNA reads as TGCAGCGTTGAAGATCTGGGACTAGCGGGGTCCTCCTACAATGAGCAGTTCTTC.

Turning to this clone: The identical CDR3 is also encoded by other nucleotide sequences in the sample. This chain links TRBV9 with TRBJ1-1; 8 bases fit TRBD1. This CDR3 has 13 amino acids. Germline loops: CDR1 SGDLS, CDR2 YYNGEE. The ends lost 2 bases at V and 4 bases at J; junction bases unmatched: 1. This CDR3 is CASSVGQGTEAFF. The CDR3 nucleotides read TGTGCCAGCAGCGTCGGACAGGGCACTGAAGCTTTCTTT.

The V call is TRBV29-1, the J call TRBJ1-2; the D gene is possibly TRBD1 (6 bases). Germline CDR1 and CDR2: SQVTM and ANQGSEA. The CDR3 length is 11 residues. V shed 6 bases and J shed 8 bases, with 13 bases lying between them. The CDR3 loop is CSVPQGDGYTF. As DNA, the CDR3 is TGCAGCGTGCCACAGGGTGACGGCTACACCTTC. Using reference TRBV29-1 and TRBJ1-2 for the parts outside the CDR3, the full variable domain is SAVISQKPSRDICQRGTSLTIQCQVDSQVTMMFWYRQQPGQSLTLIATANQGSEATYESGFVIDKFPISRPNLTFSTLTVSNMSPEDSSIYLCSVPQGDGYTFGSGTRLTVV.

This rearrangement joins TRBV29-1 to TRBJ1-1; unclear D gene. The ends were cut back, 6 bases at V and 0 bases at J, with 17 bases in the middle. The CDR3 length is 15 residues. Germline V gene sequence: CDR1 SQVTM, CDR2 ANQGSEA. CDR3 residues: CSVGEWRLMNTEAFF. The CDR3 nucleotides read TGCAGCGTCGGGGAGTGGAGGTTAATGAACACTGAAGCTTTCTTT.

The rearrangement joins TRBV10-1 to TRBJ2-3; tentative D call: TRBD1 (6 bases). V shed 6 bases and J shed 0 bases, with 10 bases lying between them. There are 14 residues in the CDR3. The germline CDR1 and CDR2 sequences are WNHNN and SYGVQD (reference sequence). CDR3 amino acids: CASSQDRSTDTQYF. Here the CDR3 DNA reads TGCGCCAGCAGCCAAGACAGGAGCACAGATACGCAGTATTTT.

The chain couples TRBV7-7 to TRBJ2-1; tentatively, D is TRBD1 (6 bases). V was trimmed by 5 bases and J by 4 bases, leaving 9 bases between them. This CDR3 is built from 13 residues. In germline, CDR1 is SSHAT, CDR2 FNYEAQ (reference sequence). Here the CDR3 DNA reads TGTGCCAGCAGCCAGGGGAAATACAATGAGCAGTTCTTC. It encodes CASSQGKYNEQFF.

The chain recombines TRBV28 with TRBJ2-7, with 9 bases lining up with TRBD1. Trimming removed 4 bases from V and 4 bases from J; junction bases left unmatched: 11. The CDR3 is 16 amino acids. Germline V gene sequence: CDR1 MDHEN, CDR2 SYDVKM. As DNA, the CDR3 is TGTGCCAGCAGTTCCCCAACACAGGGGGCAGGGTACGAGCAGTACTTC. It is translated as CASSSPTQGAGYEQYF.

This chain links TRBV19 with TRBJ2-2; D gene uncertain. There are 14 residues in the CDR3. Trimming took 4 bases from V and 6 from J, leaving 12 bases between them. The germline V gene has CDR1 LNHDA and CDR2 SQIVND (reference sequence). CDR3 protein: CASSTGFRSGELFF. CDR3 nucleotide sequence: TGTGCCAGTAGTACTGGTTTTCGGTCCGGGGAGCTGTTTTTT.

The chain combines TRBV29-1 with TRBJ2-2; TRBD2 matches at 9 bases. The CDR3 consists of 18 residues. Trimming at V came to 5 bases and at J to 4 bases, leaving 17 bases not matched to a gene. CDR1 and CDR2 from the germline V gene are SQVTM and ANQGSEA. The CDR3 bases are TGCAGCGTTAAGGGCCTGGCGGGAGGGCGTCTTCTCACCGGGGAGCTGTTTTTT. Amino acids: CSVKGLAGGRLLTGELFF.

For the CDR3, the DNA is TGTGCCAGCAGATATAGCGGGAGGGCCGTAGGTGAGCAGTTCTTC. This gives the protein CASRYSGRAVGEQFF. The rearrangement uses TRBV7-9 and TRBJ2-1, with 11 bases identical to TRBD2. Losses at the gene ends were 6 bases for V and 9 bases for J; bases not matched to a gene: 10. CDR3 size: 15 residues. The germline gives CDR1 SEHNR, CDR2 FQNEAQ (reference sequence).

The chain joins TRBV5-5 to TRBJ2-6, with D unclear. V lost 0 bases to trimming and J lost 0 bases, with 10 bases between them. This CDR3 is built from 17 residues. Germline V gene lookup returns CDR1 SGHKS and CDR2 YYEKEE (reference sequence). CDR3 DNA sequence: TGTGCCAGCAGCTTGGGTGAAATTAGCTCTGGGGCCAACGTCCTGACTTTC. Translation: CASSLGEISSGANVLTF.

This chain uses TRBV28 with TRBJ1-5; perhaps TRBD1 as D (5 bases). Germline CDR1 reads MDHEN; CDR2 reads SYDVKM. The CDR3 is made up of 15 amino acids. V lost 6 bases to trimming and J lost 6 bases, with 18 bases between them. The CDR3 DNA reads TGTGCCAGCAGCCCCGTACCGGACATGGCTCAGCCCCAGCATTTT. Protein sequence: CASSPVPDMAQPQHF.

The rearrangement joins TRBV5-4 to TRBJ2-7; the D gene is possibly TRBD2 (5 bases). Trimming took 4 bases from V and 3 from J, leaving 14 bases between them. CDR3 length: 14 residues. The germline V gene encodes CDR1 SGHNT and CDR2 YYREEE (reference sequence). The DNA for the CDR3 is TGTGCCAGCAGCCCCCCTCCGGGGAGCTACGAGCAGTACTTC. Amino acid sequence: CASSPPPGSYEQYF.

This chain uses TRBV2 with TRBJ1-5; possible D gene TRBD1, 6 bases. V was shortened by 5 bases and J by 1 base, with 12 bases between the two germline ends. From germline, CDR1 is SNHLY and CDR2 FYNNEI. The CDR3 has 15 amino acids. CDR3 residues: CASSTTDRSNQPQHF. The CDR3, as DNA: TGTGCCAGCAGTACCACCGACAGGAGCAATCAGCCCCAGCATTTT.

The chain employs TRBV29-1 and TRBJ1-2; possible D gene TRBD1, 6 bases. CDR3 length equals 12 residues. V was trimmed by 6 bases and J by 12 bases, leaving 20 bases between them. Germline-derived CDR1 and CDR2 are SQVTM and ANQGSEA. CDR3 DNA sequence: TGCAGCGTCAGAGGGGGTCCCGCCGAAAACACCTTC. Its translation: CSVRGGPAENTF.

The V gene is TRBV9, the J gene TRBJ2-3, with 13 bases aligning to TRBD2. Germline V gives CDR1 SGDLS, CDR2 YYNGEE. V dropped 4 bases and J dropped 4; count of bases not matched to a gene: 12. The CDR3 is made up of 18 amino acids. DNA of the CDR3: TGTGCCAGCAGCCCCTCTTCCACTAGCGGGAGGGCCGCAGATACGCAGTATTTT. It is translated as CASSPSSTSGRAADTQYF. Together with reference TRBV9 and TRBJ2-3, the CDR3 gives the full variable domain: DSGVTQTPKHLITATGQRVTLRCSPRSGDLSVYWYQQSLDQGLQFLIQYYNGEERAKGNILERFSAQQFPDLHSELNLSSLELGDSALYFCASSPSSTSGRAADTQYFGPGTRLTVL.

The chain is built from TRBV2 and TRBJ1-5, with 8 bases fitting TRBD1. V lost 7 bases and J lost 4; bases outside the gene matches: 3. This CDR3 region has 13 residues. Germline V CDR1 and CDR2: SNHLY, FYNNEI. The CDR3 nucleotides read TGTGCCAGCAATAGACAGGGGAATCAGCCCCAGCATTTT. Amino acid sequence: CASNRQGNQPQHF.

The V gene is TRBV7-8, the J gene TRBJ1-3, with 8 bases fitting TRBD1. The CDR3 is made up of 15 amino acids. V trimming: 4 bases; J trimming: 1 base; junction bases outside the gene matches: 3. Germline CDR1 reads SGHVS; CDR2 reads FQNEAQ. This chain's CDR3 is CASSSGQGSGNTIYF. CDR3 DNA: TGTGCCAGCAGCTCAGGACAGGGTTCTGGAAACACCATATATTTT.

V and J are TRBV19 and TRBJ2-1, with D unresolved. The CDR3 extends over 17 amino acids. CDR1 LNHDA and CDR2 SQIVND come from the germline V gene (reference sequence). Trimming took off 5 bases at V and 9 bases at J, with 26 bases between the two ends. The CDR3 nucleotides are TGTGCCAGTAGTGCCGCCGTGGCCGGGTGGCTACATATTGAGCAGTTCTTC. This encodes CASSAAVAGWLHIEQFF.